Detailed here is one T cell receptor (beta chain). As yet, its antigen is unknown. This record comes from a study of PD-1 blockade in classical Hodgkin lymphoma. Study findings and constraints: Later analyses included only patients treated at least 1 year post-ASCT. Patients who responded completely had about the same baseline diversity as newly diagnosed patients. Compared with healthy donors, newly diagnosed patients reportedly showed lower baseline TCR diversity.

Clones were read by immunoSEQ multiplex PCR, and TCRdb kept only the in-frame ones, dropping some. The data contain over 80,000 clones, over 75% of them singletons. V was cut by 3 bases and J by 6 bases, with 11 bases left in between. Germline CDR1 and CDR2: SEHNR and FQNEAQ (reference sequence). CDR3 length: 13 amino acids. Stated time point: cycle 4 day 1 (C4D1), after less than seven weeks of nivolumab. Exposure to brentuximab vedotin varied, and each patient had relapsed following autologous stem cell transplantation. This TCR was sampled from a human donor with classical Hodgkin lymphoma. The sample in question was peripheral blood mononuclear cells (PBMCs), obtained before the fourth cycle of nivolumab. The V call is TRBV7-9, the J call TRBJ1-2, with TRBD1 as a possible D gene (5 bases). This chain's CDR3 is CASSFSGQDGYTF. CDR3 coding DNA: TGTGCCAGCAGCTTTTCAGGACAAGATGGCTACACCTTC.